A few counts support the clone carrying this T cell receptor beta chain. Antigen specificity is unknown. The data originate from a study of cytomegalovirus exposure and HLA in healthy donors. Background on the study: The early release's HLA-typed donors yielded some 85 million unique TCRs. General study results and limits: The records held CMV serostatus as the only immune exposure information.

The PCR had 60 Vbeta and 13 Jbeta primers. TCRdb's table, derived via immunoSEQ multiplex PCR, lists solely in-frame clones and lacks some. This sample has 100,000 or so clones, with less than 80% found just once. The germline CDR1 and CDR2 sequences are SGHAT and FQNNGV. V lost 0 bases and J 0 bases, leaving 20 bases between the germline ends. CDR3 size: 19 residues. This TCR was recovered from a man in his thirties or forties in good health and CMV-seronegative. This chain joins TRBV11-2 and TRBJ1-1, with D unresolved. Sequencing was carried out using PBMCs. The CDR3 is CASSLDPMPLRGLNTEAFF. In DNA, the CDR3 is TGTGCCAGCAGCTTAGATCCAATGCCCCTCCGGGGTTTGAACACTGAAGCTTTCTTT.